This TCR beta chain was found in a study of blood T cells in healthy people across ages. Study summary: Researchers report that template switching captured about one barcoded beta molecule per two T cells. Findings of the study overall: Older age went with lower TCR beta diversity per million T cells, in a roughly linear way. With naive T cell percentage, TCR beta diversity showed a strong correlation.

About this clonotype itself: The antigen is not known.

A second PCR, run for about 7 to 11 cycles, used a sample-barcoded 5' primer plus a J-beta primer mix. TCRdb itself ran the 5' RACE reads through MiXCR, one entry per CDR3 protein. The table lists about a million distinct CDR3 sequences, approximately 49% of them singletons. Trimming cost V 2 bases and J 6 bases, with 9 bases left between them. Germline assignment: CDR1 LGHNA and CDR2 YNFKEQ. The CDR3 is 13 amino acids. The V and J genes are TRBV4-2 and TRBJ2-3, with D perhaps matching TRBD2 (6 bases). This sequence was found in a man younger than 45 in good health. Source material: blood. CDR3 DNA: TGTGCCAGCAGCCAACTTCGGGAGGATACGCAGTATTTT. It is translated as CASSQLREDTQYF.